The rows below give T cell receptor beta chains drawn from one sample of a study of T cells after posttransplantation cyclophosphamide. This table comes from immunoSEQ multiplex PCR, and its TCRdb copy is limited to in-frame clones, with some not included. The table lists tens of thousands of clones, 73% of them singletons. Sequencing was carried out using memory CD4+ T cells sorted from PBMCs. The receptors shown here come from a woman aged 55-70 years in good health, CMV-negative, and a related stem cell transplant donor. The CDR3 runs from the conserved cysteine through the conserved F or W. The D gene is left open where the match is weak. Clone size, where shown, is once, few, many, or a class for clones that have expanded.

TRBJ1-2 . . TRBV19 TGTGCCAGTAGCCCCGGGGAATCTCGCTACACCTTC CASSPGESRYTF
TRBJ1-2 TRBD1 . TRBV27 TGTGCCAGCAGTTGGGACAGGCTAACTGGGGGCTACACCTTC CASSWDRLTGGYTF
TRBJ2-3 TRBD2 . TRBV5-1 TGCGCCAGCATGAGGCGGGAGGGCCGGGGCACAGATACGCAGTATTTT CASMRREGRGTDTQYF
TRBJ2-6 . . TRBV30 TGTGCCTGGACACCCGCAGGGTCTGGGGCCAACGTCCTGACTTTC CAWTPAGSGANVLTF
TRBJ1-4 TRBD1 . TRBV9 TGTGCCAGCAGCGGGACAGGGACGAAGGAAAAACTGTTTTTT CASSGTGTKEKLFF
TRBJ2-4 TRBD2 . TRBV7-2 TGTGCCAGCAGCTTAACCGGACTAGTCAAAAACATTCAGTACTTC CASSLTGLVKNIQYF
TRBJ1-3 . . TRBV4-1 TGCGCCAGCAGCCAGCGTGACTCTGGAAACACCATATATTTT CASSQRDSGNTIYF
TRBJ2-1 TRBD2 . TRBV10-3 TGTGCCATCAGGCGAGGGGGCGGGGGGGACAATGAGCAGTTCTTC CAIRRGGGGDNEQFF
TRBJ1-2 . . TRBV30 TGTGCCTGGACCCAGTACAGGATCTCGTATGGCTACACCTTC CAWTQYRISYGYTF
TRBJ1-1 . once TRBV27 TGTGCCAGCAGTTTAACTGGGGGCAGGACTGAAGCTTTCTTT CASSLTGGRTEAFF
TRBJ2-2 TRBD2 . TRBV5-3 TGTGCCAGAAATAAGCGGGGGTGGACCGGGGAGCTGTTTTTT CARNKRGWTGELFF
TRBJ2-5 . . TRBV6-1 TGTGCCAGCACGTCAGTAAGAGAGACCCAGTACTTC CASTSVRETQYF
TRBJ2-1 TRBD2 . TRBV7-2 TGTGCCAGCAGCTTCGCTGGCGGGGGGTGGGATGAGCAGTTCTTC CASSFAGGGWDEQFF
TRBJ1-1 . . TRBV28 TGTGCCAGCAGTCCTCAGAACAGAGATGAAGCTTTCTTT CASSPQNRDEAFF
TRBJ1-4 . few TRBV29-1 TGCAGCGTTGAAGATGGGCAGCCGTTTAATGAAAAACTGTTTTTT CSVEDGQPFNEKLFF
TRBJ1-2 TRBD1 medium-sized TRBV6-6 TGTGCCAGCAGCTCCGGGACAGCCTTAGGTGGCTACACCTTC CASSSGTALGGYTF
TRBJ1-5 . . TRBV28 TGTGCCAGCAGACGACAAATGGATCAGCCCCAGCATTTT CASRRQMDQPQHF
TRBJ1-2 . . TRBV5-1 TGCGCCAGCAGCTTGAACAGTAACTATGGCTACACCTTC CASSLNSNYGYTF
TRBJ2-7 TRBD1 . TRBV5-5 TGTGCCAGCAGCTTGGCTGGGACAGGTCACTCCTACGAGCAGTACTTC CASSLAGTGHSYEQYF
TRBJ1-5 TRBD1 . TRBV28 TGTGCCAGCAGTTTCCCCCTAACAGGGGGTAAGAGCAATCAGCCCCAGCATTTT CASSFPLTGGKSNQPQHF
TRBJ1-2 . few TRBV18 TGTGCCAGCTCACCAAGGAGGGACAACTATGGCTACACCTTC CASSPRRDNYGYTF
TRBJ1-1 . . TRBV2 TGTGCCAGCCGGGTTCACACTGAAGCTTTCTTT CASRVHTEAFF
TRBJ2-1 TRBD2 . TRBV7-2 TGTGCCAGCAGCTTAGGGGGTCCGGGACTAGTCAGTGAGCAGTTCTTC CASSLGGPGLVSEQFF
TRBJ1-1 . . TRBV9 TGTGCCAGCAGCCCCACCCCAGGGTTGAACACTGAAGCTTTCTTT CASSPTPGLNTEAFF
TRBJ1-1 TRBD1 few TRBV30 TGTGCCTGGAGTAGACGGGACAGGGTATCTTTTCCGAACACTGAAGCTTTCTTT CAWSRRDRVSFPNTEAFF
TRBJ1-6 TRBD1 few TRBV7-9 TGTGCCAGCAGCTTAGCGGGACAGCCACCCCTCCACTTT CASSLAGQPPLHF
TRBJ1-1 TRBD1 . TRBV5-8 TGTGCCAGCAGGATACAGGGGGCATTTACTGAAGCTTTCTTT CASRIQGAFTEAFF
TRBJ1-5 . . TRBV2 TGTGCCAGCAACCGAGACCCGGGAGAGCCCCAGCATTTT CASNRDPGEPQHF
TRBJ1-1 . . TRBV7-3 TGTGCCAGCAGCCGGGGATCGAACACTGAAGCTTTCTTT CASSRGSNTEAFF
TRBJ2-7 TRBD1 . TRBV9 TGTGCCAGCAGCGTGTTTCCGGGACAGGGGGCCGAGCAGTACTTC CASSVFPGQGAEQYF
TRBJ2-7 TRBD2 . TRBV7-2 TGTGCCAGCAGCTTAGGGGCGGGAGGGCCATACGAGCAGTACTTC CASSLGAGGPYEQYF
TRBJ1-2 TRBD1 . TRBV5-5 TGTGCCAGCAGCTCGGGACAGGGGGCTAACTATGGCTACACCTTC CASSSGQGANYGYTF